The T cell receptor (beta chain) described here comes from a study of T cells after yellow fever vaccination (dated by TCRdb to between 2017 and 2020). For the wider study: The SMART-Seq v4 Ultra Low Input RNA kit was used to prepare libraries from fractions with low cell numbers. To track T-cell clones before and after primary and booster YFV17D yellow fever vaccination, bulk TCR alpha and beta repertoires were sequenced longitudinally. Two healthy male donors made up the cohort, one aged 18 to 29 years and the other aged 30 to 39 years. Bulk PBMC replicates and cell subsets were isolated from blood drawn at multiple timepoints before and after both primary and secondary immunization.

V and J are truncated by 3 bases and 0 bases respectively, leaving an intervening sequence of 15 bases. The CDR3 spans 17 residues, from the cysteine through the phenylalanine. Just CDR3 DNA is preserved here, 51 bases in frame from base 1. According to the germline V gene, CDR1 reads KGHSH and CDR2 reads LQKENI. This clonotype has just a few counts. The antigen it binds to is not known. The sample holds no much larger clone one base away, and base qualities are not on file. In the paper's terms, the treatment or condition label means: live attenuated yellow fever vaccine strain. A standard Ficoll-Paque protocol was used to isolate PBMCs from peripheral blood. CD4 and CD8 T-cell fractions were isolated with Dynabeads CD4 and CD8 positive selection kits. RNA was extracted with TriZol from bulk PBMCs, CD4 and CD8 fractions, and dextramer-positive and dextramer-negative fractions. TCRdb records Illumina NovaSeq 6000 as the sequencer. TCR cDNA was synthesized by 5'RACE template switching, which introduced a universal primer site and unique molecular identifiers. Priming of cDNA synthesis was performed from both the TCR alpha and TCR beta constant segments. Library amplification used two PCR steps, and the second PCR step added sample barcodes and sequencing adapters. Libraries were sequenced on Illumina HiSeq 2500 (2x100 bp) or NovaSeq (2x150 bp). The authors' analysis ran thus. Demultiplexing of reads and collapsing into UMI consensus sequences were performed with MIGEC, and V(D)J alignment was carried out with MiXCR. Clonotypes responding to the vaccine were identified with edgeR on replicate PBMC samples, with the criteria of FDR below 0.01 and a log2 fold change above 5 up to day 15. Each bulk clonotype was labeled CD4 or CD8 based on which sequenced repertoire, CD4 or CD8, contained the clonotype at higher abundance. TCRdb reran the public reads through fastp at Q25 and MiXCR, keeping productive beta chains. Rows are unified per CDR3 protein, each entry keeping the most common DNA and genes. In this record, the V and J calls reflect TCRdb's handling and not the investigators' own analysis. This sample comprises approximately 300,000 distinct CDR3 sequences, about 10% of them detected only once. In total, the top ten clones hold 3% to 4% of the sample.

The research as a whole found: Only two donors were included in the study, so the extent to which the findings can be generalized is limited. A small fraction of clonotypes showed up in both the CD4 and CD8 compartments, probably as a result of convergent recombination. The secondary T-cell response was weaker than the primary response but faster, peaking on day 5 instead of day 15. Because abundant contaminating clonotypes from the bulk population could be contained in FACS-sorted repertoires, computational filtering was required. Most clones expanded after primary vaccination (roughly 96% of CD4 and 88% of CD8) were re-detected after the booster, suggesting that broad memory maintenance occurred.

The starting material was CD4+ T cells sorted from PBMCs, obtained 45 days after the yellow fever booster vaccination. The clonotype comes from a man younger than 35 who received the YFV17D yellow fever vaccine. The rearrangement combines TRBV18 with TRBJ2-1, with the D gene not confidently named. The CDR3 sequence is CASSPIDDINSYNEQFF. Read as DNA, the sequence is TGTGCCAGCTCACCGATAGACGATATAAACTCCTACAATGAGCAGTTCTTC.